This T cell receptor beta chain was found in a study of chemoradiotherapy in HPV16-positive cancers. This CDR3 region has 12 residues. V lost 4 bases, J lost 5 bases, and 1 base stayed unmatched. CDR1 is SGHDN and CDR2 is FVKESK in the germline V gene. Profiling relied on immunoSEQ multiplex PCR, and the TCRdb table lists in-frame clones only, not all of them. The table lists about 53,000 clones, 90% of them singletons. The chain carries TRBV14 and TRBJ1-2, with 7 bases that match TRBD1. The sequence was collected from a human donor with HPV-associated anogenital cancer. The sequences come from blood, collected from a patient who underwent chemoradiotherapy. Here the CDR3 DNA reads TGTGCCAGCAGCCCGGGACAGTATGGCTACACCTTC. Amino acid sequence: CASSPGQYGYTF.